The 16 T cell receptor beta chains below all came from one sample that was sequenced in a study of Ad26.COV2.S vaccination and SARS-CoV-2 variants. The treatment: some 20 received Ad26.COV2.S at low or high dose, single or two shots; five or six received placebo; per-sample allocation not given. Following the first vaccine or placebo injection, samples were taken on day 63. Sequencing was performed with immunoSEQ multiplex PCR; in TCRdb, only in-frame clones are kept and a portion is missing. This repertoire shows over 400,000 clones, approximately 89% found once; its top ten account for 2.5% to 3%. The sample in question was peripheral blood, obtained in a trial of Ad26.COV2.S vaccine versus placebo. The receptor source for this set is a person between 18 and 59 years old who received the Ad26.COV2.S COVID-19 vaccine or a placebo.

The chain couples TRBV3-1 (or the pseudogene TRBV3-2) to TRBJ1-1; the D gene is possibly TRBD1 (6 bases). This CDR3 is 14 amino acids long. From germline, CDR1 is LGHDT and CDR2 YNNKEL (reference sequence). V lost 5 bases and J 1 base, leaving 11 bases between the germline ends. The CDR3 DNA is TGTGCCAGCAGCAGGGGACATTCGAACACTGAAGCTTTCTTT. As protein: CASSRGHSNTEAFF.

The genes are TRBV7-9 and TRBJ1-6; D gene ambiguous. The CDR3 totals 15 residues. Germline assignment: CDR1 SEHNR and CDR2 FQNEAQ (reference sequence). Trimming removed 4 bases from V and 4 bases from J, with 11 bases in between. This CDR3 reads CASSSDGLYNSPLHF. The DNA for the CDR3 is TGTGCCAGCAGCTCAGACGGACTGTATAATTCACCCCTCCACTTT.

This sequence joins TRBV2 and TRBJ2-1, with D tentatively TRBD1 (6 bases). CDR1 and CDR2 (germline): SNHLY, FYNNEI. Trimming took 5 bases from V and 7 from J, leaving 12 bases between them. This CDR3 has 13 residues. The CDR3 region is CASSTGTTNEQFF. The CDR3 DNA is TGTGCCAGCAGTACGGGGACAACGAATGAGCAGTTCTTC.

V and J are TRBV6-1 and TRBJ2-7, with a tentative D call TRBD1 (6 bases). The CDR3 contains 14 residues. V was cut by 3 bases and J by 3 bases, with 12 bases left in between. The germline CDR1 and CDR2 sequences are MNHNS and SASEGT. CDR3 loop: CASSDNGGFYEQYV. The CDR3 bases are TGTGCCAGCAGTGATAATGGGGGCTTCTACGAGCAGTACGTC.

This clone was seen a few times. The rearrangement joins TRBV4-1 to TRBJ1-1; no reliable D call. The V gene's germline CDR1 is MGHRA and CDR2 YSYEKL. This CDR3 contains 14 residues. The V end lost 5 bases, the J end lost 0 bases, and 10 bases lay between the germline ends. The CDR3 spells CASSSHGMNTEAFF. The CDR3, as DNA: TGCGCCAGCAGCAGCCACGGAATGAACACTGAAGCTTTCTTT.

The chain carries TRBV7-2 and TRBJ1-1, with D perhaps matching TRBD1 (5 bases). The CDR3 is made up of 14 amino acids. CDR1 SGHTA and CDR2 FQGNSA come from the germline V gene. V dropped 5 bases and J dropped 2 bases, with 12 bases sitting between them. Written as DNA, the CDR3 is TGTGCCAGCAGCCCCCGGACAACTAACACTGAAGCTTTCTTT. This sequence encodes CASSPRTTNTEAFF.

About this clone: It may be a read error: a sequence one base away is much more abundant. This chain uses TRBV7-2 with TRBJ1-2; D may be TRBD1 (6 bases). V gave up 5 bases and J gave up 2 bases, with 9 bases separating them. CDR1 and CDR2 from the germline V gene are SGHTA and FQGNSA. The CDR3 length is 13 residues. The CDR3 sequence is CASSPDSNYGYTF. The CDR3 nucleotides are TGTGCCAGCAGCCCGGACAGCAACTATGGCTACACCTTC.

This clone has only one observation. The chain is built from TRBV18 and TRBJ1-5; D may be TRBD1 (5 bases). Deletions cut 2 bases from V and 0 bases from J, with 14 bases between. Germline V gives CDR1 KGHSH, CDR2 LQKENI. There are 17 residues in the CDR3. CDR3 protein: CASSPIQDNASNQPQHF. The CDR3 nucleotides are TGTGCCAGCTCACCAATTCAGGACAACGCTAGCAATCAGCCCCAGCATTTT.

The chain couples TRBV6-5 to TRBJ1-1; possibly TRBD1 for D (5 bases). Germline V CDR1 and CDR2: MNHEY, SVGAGI. CDR3 size: 12 residues. Trimming shortened V by 6 bases and J by 11 bases, and 16 bases separated the two germline ends. CDR3 residues: CASREGPRRAFF. The DNA for the CDR3 is TGTGCCAGCAGGGAGGGACCGCGTCGGGCTTTCTTT.

The rearrangement links TRBV9 to TRBJ2-2; no firm D call. Between the trimmed V and J ends, which lost 1 base and 6 bases, there was a span of 16 bases. Looked up from germline, CDR1 is SGDLS and CDR2 is YYNGEE. The CDR3 is made up of 16 amino acids. Written as DNA, the CDR3 is TGTGCCAGCAGCGTAACCCCTTTCCCAAGCGCCGGGGAGCTGTTTTTT. Encoded protein: CASSVTPFPSAGELFF.

The J gene is TRBJ1-2, the V gene TRBV7-2, with D unclear. The CDR3 runs 12 residues. The germline V gene encodes CDR1 SGHTA and CDR2 FQGNSA. V dropped 4 bases and J dropped 8 bases, with 11 bases sitting between them. Written as DNA, the CDR3 is TGTGCCAGCAGCTCCCCCCTGGGAGGCTACACCTTC. This sequence encodes CASSSPLGGYTF.

V and J are TRBV7-9 and TRBJ2-3, with a weak D call TRBD2 (6 bases). The CDR3 has 16 residues. CDR1 SEHNR and CDR2 FQNEAQ come from the germline V gene (reference sequence). V gave up 3 bases and J gave up 2 bases, with 15 bases separating them. Here the CDR3 reads CASSFRRVRTTDTQYF. CDR3 DNA sequence: TGTGCCAGCAGCTTTAGGAGGGTCCGAACCACAGATACGCAGTATTTT.

CDR3 nucleotide sequence: TGCGCCAGCAGCACCGCCATCACAGATACGCAGTATTTT. It codes for CASSTAITDTQYF. V gene TRBV5-1 combines with J gene TRBJ2-3, with D uncertain. The CDR3 is 13 amino acids. CDR1 is SGHRS and CDR2 is YFSETQ in the germline V gene. V lost 4 bases, J lost 2 bases, and 8 bases lay in between.

The V call is TRBV27, the J call TRBJ2-5; a possible D gene is TRBD2 (6 bases). CDR1 is MNHEY, CDR2 SMNVEV, per germline (reference sequence). V was pared by 6 bases and J by 4 bases, with 18 bases between. This CDR3 comprises 15 residues. The CDR3 protein is CASSLIAGRGETQYF. The CDR3 region has the DNA TGTGCCAGCAGCCTCATCGCGGGACGAGGAGAGACCCAGTACTTC.

The rearrangement links TRBV20-1 to TRBJ2-7; TRBD1 aligns across 7 bases. This CDR3 has 11 residues. Trimming removed 5 bases from V and 7 bases from J; junction bases left unmatched: 5. The germline gives CDR1 DFQATT, CDR2 SNEGSKA (reference sequence). The CDR3: CSAEGASEQYF. CDR3 DNA: TGCAGTGCTGAGGGGGCGAGTGAGCAGTACTTC.

The CDR3 DNA reads as TGCAGTGCTAGTCCGGGACTAGCGGGAGGGCCTCTAGTCGATGAGCAGTTCTTC. This gives the protein CSASPGLAGGPLVDEQFF. V and J are TRBV20-1 and TRBJ2-1, with TRBD2 matching 16 bases. V shed 3 bases and J 8 bases; nucleotides not matched to a gene: 13. This CDR3 is 18 amino acids long. Germline V gives CDR1 DFQATT, CDR2 SNEGSKA (reference sequence).